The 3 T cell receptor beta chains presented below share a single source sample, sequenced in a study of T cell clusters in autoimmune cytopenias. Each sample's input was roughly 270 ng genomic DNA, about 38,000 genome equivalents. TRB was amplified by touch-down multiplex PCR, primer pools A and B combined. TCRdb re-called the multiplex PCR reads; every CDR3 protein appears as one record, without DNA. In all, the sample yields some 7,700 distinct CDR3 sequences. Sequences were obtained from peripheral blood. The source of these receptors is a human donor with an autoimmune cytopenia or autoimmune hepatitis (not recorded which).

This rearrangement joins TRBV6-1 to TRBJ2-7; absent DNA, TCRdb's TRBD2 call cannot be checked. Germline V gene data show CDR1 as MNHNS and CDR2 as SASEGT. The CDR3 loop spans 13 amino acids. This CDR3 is CASLTSGRSEQYF.

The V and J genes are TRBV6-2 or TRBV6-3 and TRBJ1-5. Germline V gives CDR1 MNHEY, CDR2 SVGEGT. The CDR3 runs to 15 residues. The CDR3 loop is CASRLGEGMGQLQHF.

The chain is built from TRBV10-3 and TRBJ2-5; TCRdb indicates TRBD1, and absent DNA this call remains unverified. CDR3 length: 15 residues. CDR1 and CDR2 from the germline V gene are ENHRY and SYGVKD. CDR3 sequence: CAISESLGGGETQYF.